The rows below give T cell receptor beta chains drawn from one sample of a study of T cells in Graves' hyperthyroidism and ophthalmopathy. TCRdb called the multiplex PCR reads again in MiXCR, with one record for every CDR3 protein. In the table there are 280,000 or so distinct CDR3 sequences, less than 30% of which are singletons. Sequencing input: blood. Receptors were obtained from a man between 40 and 49 years old with Graves' hyperthyroidism that later progressed to Graves' ophthalmopathy. Each CDR3 is given with its conserved first and last residue. A D gene is named only where the DNA matches it firmly. Size tells how often a clone was seen (once, few, many) or the class of an expanded clone, and some rows leave it out.

clone_size,cdr3_length,d_call,v_call,j_call,cdr3_nt,cdr3_aa
many,17,TRBD1,TRBV2,TRBJ2-7,TGTGCCAGCAGCCCCCCTTATGGGGGACAGGTAGTACGAGAGCAGTACTTC,CASSPPYGGQVVREQYF
many,13,.,TRBV6-5,TRBJ1-5,TGTGCCAGCAGTAGAGACCTCGGGGGGCCCCAGCATTTT,CASSRDLGGPQHF
many,13,.,TRBV24-1,TRBJ1-5,TGTGCCACCGCCGGGCCGGGCAATCAGCCCCAGCATTTT,CATAGPGNQPQHF
many,14,.,TRBV11-2,TRBJ2-7,TGTGCCAGCAGCCAAAGCGCTACTCCGGGACTGCAGTACTTC,CASSQSATPGLQYF
many,14,.,TRBV19,TRBJ2-7,TGTGCCAGTAGTATCAGTCAGGGCCTCCGGGAGCAGTACTTC,CASSISQGLREQYF
few,17,TRBD1,TRBV18,TRBJ2-2,TGTGCCAGCTCGCCCACCGGGACAGGGGCTAACACCGGGGAGCTGTTTTTT,CASSPTGTGANTGELFF
many,16,TRBD2,TRBV20-1,TRBJ2-7,TGCAGTGCTAGAGGTCAGCTAGCGGGTAGCTCCTACGAGCAGTACTTC,CSARGQLAGSSYEQYF
many,14,.,TRBV19,TRBJ1-1,TGTGCCAGTCGAACCGATCACGTGAACACTGAAGCTTTCTTT,CASRTDHVNTEAFF
many,15,.,TRBV24-1,TRBJ2-7,TGTGCCACCAGTGATCCCCGGGTCTTACCCTACAAGCAGTACTTC,CATSDPRVLPYKQYF
.,13,.,TRBV7-2,TRBJ1-2,TGTGCCAGCAGCTTTGAGGAAAGCGATGGCTACACCTTC,CASSFEESDGYTF
.,17,.,TRBV18,TRBJ2-7,TGTGCCAGCACACCACCGGACGGAAGATCTAGCTCCTACGAGCAGTACTTC,CASTPPDGRSSSYEQYF
many,13,.,TRBV6-5,TRBJ1-3,TGTGCCAGCAGGGCGGAAATAAGAAACACCATATATTTT,CASRAEIRNTIYF
.,12,.,TRBV12-3/TRBV12-4,TRBJ2-4,TGTGCCAGCGGTAGTGGCAGACTCCTTCAGTACTTC,CASGSGRLLQYF
many,13,.,TRBV20-1,TRBJ1-2,TGCAGTGCTCCGGACAGTGCTGGCTATGGCTACACCTTC,CSAPDSAGYGYTF
.,15,TRBD2,TRBV19,TRBJ2-5,TGTGCCAGTAGTATTCCCGGGAGGTGGCAAGAGACCCAGTACTTC,CASSIPGRWQETQYF
many,14,.,TRBV19,TRBJ1-1,TGTGCCAGTAGTATAGCCCCACCGAACACTGAAGCTTTCTTT,CASSIAPPNTEAFF
.,14,.,TRBV19,TRBJ1-1,TGTGCCCGAGTACGGGGGTCGGGTAACACTGAAGCTTTCTTT,CARVRGSGNTEAFF
many,17,TRBD2,TRBV19,TRBJ2-7,TGTGCCAGTAGTAGCAACAGACTAGCGGGAGACTCCTACGAGCAGTACTTC,CASSSNRLAGDSYEQYF
many,15,TRBD1,TRBV28,TRBJ2-2,TGTGCCAGCAGTTTATCGACAGGGGGCACCGGGGAGCTGTTTTTT,CASSLSTGGTGELFF
many,15,.,TRBV6-5,TRBJ2-5,TGTGCCAGCAGTTACTCGTACGGGGGCCAGGAGACCCAGTACTTC,CASSYSYGGQETQYF
many,15,TRBD1,TRBV6-5,TRBJ2-7,TGTGCCAGCAGTTACGCTGTCCAGGGGGCCAACGAGCAGTACTTC,CASSYAVQGANEQYF
many,13,.,TRBV18,TRBJ1-1,TGTGCCAGCTCGCCTACTCAGGGGACTGAAGCTTTCTTT,CASSPTQGTEAFF
.,15,.,TRBV19,TRBJ1-1,TGTGCCAGTACCCGTGGGGGGCGAATGAACACTGAAGCTTTCTTT,CASTRGGRMNTEAFF
many,12,TRBD1,TRBV6-5,TRBJ2-7,TGTGCCAGCAGTTCCGACAGGGACGAGCAGTACTTC,CASSSDRDEQYF
many,16,TRBD1,TRBV30,TRBJ2-7,TGTGCCTGGAGTGTACGTGTGGAGGACAGGGGGGAAGAGCAGTACTTC,CAWSVRVEDRGEEQYF
.,18,TRBD1,TRBV11-2,TRBJ2-7,TGTGCCAGCAGCTTAAAGGGATTTCCGGGACAGGGGTATTACGAGCAGTACTTC,CASSLKGFPGQGYYEQYF
.,18,TRBD1,TRBV28,TRBJ2-4,TGTGCCAGCAGTTTAGCTAATACGGGACAGCTAGCCAAAAACATTCAGTACTTC,CASSLANTGQLAKNIQYF
once,17,.,TRBV6-1,TRBJ1-3,TGTGCCAGCAGTCGGTTCGGACAGCATGACTCTGGAAACACCATATATTTT,CASSRFGQHDSGNTIYF
.,15,TRBD1,TRBV12-3/TRBV12-4,TRBJ1-1,TGTGCCAGCAGGCCTACCGGGACAGGGGGCCCTGAAGCTTTCTTT,CASRPTGTGGPEAFF
many,12,TRBD1,TRBV2,TRBJ1-1,TGTGCCAAAAGGGACAGGGGGACTGAAGCTTTCTTT,CAKRDRGTEAFF
.,13,.,TRBV5-1,TRBJ2-5,TGCGCCAGCAGCTTCTGGAACCAAGAGACCCAGTACTTC,CASSFWNQETQYF
many,17,.,TRBV5-1,TRBJ2-6,TGCGCCAGCAGTCCAAAAGGACGGAACTCTGGGGCCAACGTCCTGACTTTC,CASSPKGRNSGANVLTF
many,18,TRBD1,TRBV13,TRBJ2-4,TGTGCCAGCAGCTTGACAGGGGCCCGCACGGTAGCCAAAAACATTCAGTACTTC,CASSLTGARTVAKNIQYF
many,10,.,TRBV2,TRBJ1-1,TGTGCCAGCAGTGACAGGATCCGACCCTTT,CASSDRIRPF
.,18,TRBD1,TRBV6-2/TRBV6-3,TRBJ2-7,TGTGCCAGCAGGGTCCGGGACAGGTTGGGGGTTACCGTTTACGAGCAGTACTTC,CASRVRDRLGVTVYEQYF
many,18,.,TRBV11-2,TRBJ2-2,TGTGCCAGCAGCTTAGATTTCAGGGGACTCTCGAACACCGGGGAGCTGTTTTTT,CASSLDFRGLSNTGELFF
.,13,.,TRBV10-1,TRBJ2-7,TGCGCCAGCAGTGAGTCGGGCCGTCCCGAGCAGTACTTC,CASSESGRPEQYF
few,17,TRBD2,TRBV3-1,TRBJ2-5,TGTGCCAGCAGCCAAGATAACCTAGCGGGACCACAAGAGACCCAGTACTTC,CASSQDNLAGPQETQYF
.,16,TRBD1,TRBV12-3/TRBV12-4,TRBJ1-5,TGTGCCAGCAGTTTACTCGACAGGGGAAGCAATCAGCCCCAGCATTTT,CASSLLDRGSNQPQHF
.,15,TRBD2,TRBV6-2/TRBV6-3,TRBJ2-7,TGTGCCAGCATTAAACCCGGGACTAGCTCCTACGAGCAGTACTTC,CASIKPGTSSYEQYF
.,16,.,TRBV27,TRBJ1-2,TGTGCCAGCAGTCCAATCCCACAGGGCGTGGACTATGGCTACACCTTC,CASSPIPQGVDYGYTF
.,14,TRBD1,TRBV29-1,TRBJ2-5,TGCAGCGTTGAACACAGGGGGATAGAAGAGACCCAGTACTTC,CSVEHRGIEETQYF
many,14,.,TRBV12-5,TRBJ2-5,TGTGCTAGTGGTCTGATTTCTCCGTGGGAGACCCAGTACTTC,CASGLISPWETQYF